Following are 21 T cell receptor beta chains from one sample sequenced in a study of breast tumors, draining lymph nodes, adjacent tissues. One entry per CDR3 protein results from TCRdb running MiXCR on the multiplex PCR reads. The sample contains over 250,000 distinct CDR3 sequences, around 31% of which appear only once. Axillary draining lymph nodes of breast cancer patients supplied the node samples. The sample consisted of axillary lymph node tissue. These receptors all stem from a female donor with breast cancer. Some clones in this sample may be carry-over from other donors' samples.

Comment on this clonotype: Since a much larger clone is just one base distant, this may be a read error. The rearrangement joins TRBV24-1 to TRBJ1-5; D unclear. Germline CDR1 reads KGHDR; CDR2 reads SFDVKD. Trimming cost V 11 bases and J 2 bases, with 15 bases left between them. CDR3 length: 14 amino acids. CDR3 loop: CASRAGPGNQPQHF. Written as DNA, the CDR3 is TGTGCCAGCAGAGCAGGACCTGGCAATCAGCCCCAGCATTTT.

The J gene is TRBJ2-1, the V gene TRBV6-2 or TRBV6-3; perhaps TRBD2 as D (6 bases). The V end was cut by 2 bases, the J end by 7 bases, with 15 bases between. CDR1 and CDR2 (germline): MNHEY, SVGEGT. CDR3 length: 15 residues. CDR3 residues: CASSYDVSGGNEQFF. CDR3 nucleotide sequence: TGTGCCAGCAGTTACGATGTGAGCGGAGGGAATGAGCAGTTCTTC.

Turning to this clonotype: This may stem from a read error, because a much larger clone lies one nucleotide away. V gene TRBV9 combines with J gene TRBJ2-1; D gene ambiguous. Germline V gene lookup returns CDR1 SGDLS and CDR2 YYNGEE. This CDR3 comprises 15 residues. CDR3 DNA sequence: TGTGCCTGCAGCGTGACCCCGGCTAGAAACAATGAGCAGTTCTTC. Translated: CACSVTPARNNEQFF.

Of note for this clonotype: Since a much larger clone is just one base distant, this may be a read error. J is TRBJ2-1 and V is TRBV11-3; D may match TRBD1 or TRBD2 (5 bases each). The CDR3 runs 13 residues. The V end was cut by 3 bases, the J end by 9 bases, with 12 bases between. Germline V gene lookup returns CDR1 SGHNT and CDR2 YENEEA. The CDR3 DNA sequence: TGTGCCAGCAGCTTCCAGGGACGGACTGAGCAGTTCTTC. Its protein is CASSFQGRTEQFF.

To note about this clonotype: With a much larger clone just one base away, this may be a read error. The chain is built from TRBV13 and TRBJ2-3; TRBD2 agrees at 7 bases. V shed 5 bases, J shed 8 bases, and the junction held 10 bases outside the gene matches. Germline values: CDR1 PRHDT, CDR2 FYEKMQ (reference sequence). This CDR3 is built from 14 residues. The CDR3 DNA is TGTGCCAGCAGCCCCCGGGAGTCGGGGGGTACGCAGTATTTT. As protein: CASSPRESGGTQYF.

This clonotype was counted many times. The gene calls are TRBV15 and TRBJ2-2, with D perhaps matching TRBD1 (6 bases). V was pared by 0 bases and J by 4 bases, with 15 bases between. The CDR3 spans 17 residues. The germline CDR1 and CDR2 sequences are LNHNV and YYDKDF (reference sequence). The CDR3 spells CATSRDPDRSGTGELFF. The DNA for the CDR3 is TGTGCCACCAGCAGAGATCCCGACAGGTCCGGCACCGGGGAGCTGTTTTTT.

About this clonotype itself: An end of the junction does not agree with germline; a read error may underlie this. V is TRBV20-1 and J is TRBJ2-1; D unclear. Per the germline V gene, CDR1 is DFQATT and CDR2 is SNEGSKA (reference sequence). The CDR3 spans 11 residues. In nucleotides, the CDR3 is TGCAGTGCCATGACCAACAATGAGCAGTCCTTC. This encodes CSAMTNNEQSF.

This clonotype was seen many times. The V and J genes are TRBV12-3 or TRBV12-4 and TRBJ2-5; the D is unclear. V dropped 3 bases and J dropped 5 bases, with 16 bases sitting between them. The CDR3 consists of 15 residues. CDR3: CASSFNGSPGETQYF. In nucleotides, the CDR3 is TGTGCCAGCAGTTTTAATGGCAGCCCCGGGGAGACCCAGTACTTC.

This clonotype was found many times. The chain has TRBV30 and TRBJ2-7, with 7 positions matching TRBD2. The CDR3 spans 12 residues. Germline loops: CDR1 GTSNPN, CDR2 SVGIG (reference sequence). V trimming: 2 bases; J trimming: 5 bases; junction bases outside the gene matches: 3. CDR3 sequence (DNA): TGTGCCTGGAGTACTAGCGTCCACGAGCAGTACTTC. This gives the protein CAWSTSVHEQYF. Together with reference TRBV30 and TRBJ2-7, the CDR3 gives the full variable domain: SQTIHQWPATLVQPVGSPLSLECTVEGTSNPNLYWYRQAAGRGLQLLFYSVGIGQISSEVPQNLSASRPQDRQFILSSKKLLLSDSGFYLCAWSTSVHEQYFGPGTRLTVT.

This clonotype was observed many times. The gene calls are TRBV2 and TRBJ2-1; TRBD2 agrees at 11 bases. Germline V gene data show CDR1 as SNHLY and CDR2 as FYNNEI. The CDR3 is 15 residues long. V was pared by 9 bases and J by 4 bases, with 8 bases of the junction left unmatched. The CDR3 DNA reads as TGTGCCAGGACGACTAGCGGGGAGTATTACAATGAGCAGTTCTTC. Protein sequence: CARTTSGEYYNEQFF.

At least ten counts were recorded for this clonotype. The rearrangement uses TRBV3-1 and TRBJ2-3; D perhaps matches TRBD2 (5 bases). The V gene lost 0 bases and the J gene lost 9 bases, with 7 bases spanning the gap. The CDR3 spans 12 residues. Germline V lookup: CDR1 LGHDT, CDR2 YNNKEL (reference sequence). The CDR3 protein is CASSQEGLTQYF. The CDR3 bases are TGTGCCAGCAGCCAAGAAGGACTGACGCAGTATTTT.

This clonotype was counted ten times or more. The CDR3 DNA reads as TGTGCCAGCAGCGCACAGTTGGGTGGGTCAGATACGCAGTATTTT. This translates into CASSAQLGGSDTQYF. This chain uses TRBV7-8 with TRBJ2-3; no clear D gene. Germline V gives CDR1 SGHVS, CDR2 FQNEAQ. V was shortened by 5 bases and J by 4 bases, with 16 bases between the two germline ends. The CDR3 is 15 amino acids.

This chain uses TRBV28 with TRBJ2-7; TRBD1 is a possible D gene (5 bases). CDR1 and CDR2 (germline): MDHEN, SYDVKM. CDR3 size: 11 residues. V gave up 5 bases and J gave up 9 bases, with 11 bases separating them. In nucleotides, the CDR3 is TGTGCCAGCAGTGCCCTAACAGGGCAGTACTTC. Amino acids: CASSALTGQYF.

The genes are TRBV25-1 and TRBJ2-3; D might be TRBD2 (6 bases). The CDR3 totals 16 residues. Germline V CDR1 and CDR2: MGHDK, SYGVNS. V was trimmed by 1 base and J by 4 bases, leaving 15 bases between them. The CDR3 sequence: CASSESPTGVSDTQYF. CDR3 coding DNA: TGTGCCAGCAGTGAATCGCCGACGGGAGTTTCAGATACGCAGTATTTT.

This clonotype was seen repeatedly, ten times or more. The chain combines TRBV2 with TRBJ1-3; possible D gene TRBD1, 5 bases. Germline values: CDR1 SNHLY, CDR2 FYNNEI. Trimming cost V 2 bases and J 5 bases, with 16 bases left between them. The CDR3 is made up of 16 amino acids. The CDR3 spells CASSESGGTSRNTIYF. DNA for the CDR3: TGTGCCAGCAGTGAAAGTGGGGGGACCAGCCGAAACACCATATATTTT.

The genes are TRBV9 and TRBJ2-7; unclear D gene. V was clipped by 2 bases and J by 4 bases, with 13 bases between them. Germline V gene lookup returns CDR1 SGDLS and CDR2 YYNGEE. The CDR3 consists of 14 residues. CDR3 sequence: CASSVLEPSYEQYF. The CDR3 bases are TGTGCCAGCAGCGTCCTAGAACCGTCTTACGAGCAGTACTTC.

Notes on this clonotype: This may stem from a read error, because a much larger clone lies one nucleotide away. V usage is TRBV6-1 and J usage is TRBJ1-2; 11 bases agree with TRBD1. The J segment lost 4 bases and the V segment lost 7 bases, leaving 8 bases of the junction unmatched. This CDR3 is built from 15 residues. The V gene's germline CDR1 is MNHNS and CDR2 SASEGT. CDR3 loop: CASTEGQGATYGYTF. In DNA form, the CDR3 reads TGTGCCAGCACCGAAGGACAGGGGGCTACCTATGGCTACACCTTC.

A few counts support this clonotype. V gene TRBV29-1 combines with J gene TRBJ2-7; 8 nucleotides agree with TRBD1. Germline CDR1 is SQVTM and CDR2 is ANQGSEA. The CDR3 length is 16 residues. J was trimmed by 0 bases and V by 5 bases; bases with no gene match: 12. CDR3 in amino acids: CSVLPVGQGDSYEQYF. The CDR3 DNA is TGCAGCGTTTTACCGGTCGGACAGGGAGACTCCTACGAGCAGTACTTC.

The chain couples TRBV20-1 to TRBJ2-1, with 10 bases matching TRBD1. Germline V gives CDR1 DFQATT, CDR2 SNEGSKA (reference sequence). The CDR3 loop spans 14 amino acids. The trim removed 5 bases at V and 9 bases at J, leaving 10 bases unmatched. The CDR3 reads CSAFRDRGSTEQFF. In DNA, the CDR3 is TGCAGTGCTTTCCGGGACAGGGGAAGCACTGAGCAGTTCTTC.

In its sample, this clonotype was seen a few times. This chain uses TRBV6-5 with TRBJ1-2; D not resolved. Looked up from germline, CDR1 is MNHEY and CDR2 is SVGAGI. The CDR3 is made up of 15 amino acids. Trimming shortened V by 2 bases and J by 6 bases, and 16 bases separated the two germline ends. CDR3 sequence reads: CASSYNPTVADGYTF. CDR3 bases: TGTGCCAGCAGTTACAACCCTACAGTGGCTGATGGCTACACCTTC.

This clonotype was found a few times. The CDR3 DNA sequence: TGTGCCAGCAGGGGAGGGACAGTTTTATATGGCTACACCTTC. Its protein product is CASRGGTVLYGYTF. V gene TRBV28 combines with J gene TRBJ1-2; 7 bases are a match to TRBD1. V was pared by 6 bases and J by 5 bases, with 9 bases of the junction left unmatched. The germline CDR1 and CDR2 sequences are MDHEN and SYDVKM. The CDR3 totals 14 residues.